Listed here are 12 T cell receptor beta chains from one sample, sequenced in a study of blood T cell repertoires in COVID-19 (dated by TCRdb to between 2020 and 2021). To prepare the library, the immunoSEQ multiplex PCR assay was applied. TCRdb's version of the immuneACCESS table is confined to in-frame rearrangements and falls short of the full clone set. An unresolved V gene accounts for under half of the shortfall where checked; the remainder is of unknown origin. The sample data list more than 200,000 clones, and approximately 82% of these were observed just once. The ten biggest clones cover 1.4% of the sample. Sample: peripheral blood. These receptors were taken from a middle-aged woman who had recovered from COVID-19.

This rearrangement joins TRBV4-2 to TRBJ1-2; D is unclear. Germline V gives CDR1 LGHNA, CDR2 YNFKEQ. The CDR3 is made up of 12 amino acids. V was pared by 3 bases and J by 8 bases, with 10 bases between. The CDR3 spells CASSHRGGGYTF. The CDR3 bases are TGTGCCAGCAGCCACCGGGGTGGGGGCTACACCTTC.

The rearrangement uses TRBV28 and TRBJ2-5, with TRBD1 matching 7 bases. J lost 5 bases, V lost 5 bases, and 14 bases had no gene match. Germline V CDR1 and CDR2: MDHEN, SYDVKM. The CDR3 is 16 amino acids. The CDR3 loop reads CASSDTYPDRLETQYF. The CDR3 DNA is TGTGCCAGCAGTGATACTTACCCGGACAGGCTGGAGACCCAGTACTTC.

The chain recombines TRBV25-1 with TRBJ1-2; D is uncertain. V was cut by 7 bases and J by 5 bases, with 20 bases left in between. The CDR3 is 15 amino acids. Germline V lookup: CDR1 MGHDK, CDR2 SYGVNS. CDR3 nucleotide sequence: TGTGCCAGCACAGATTGGGCAGCAAATTATTATGGCTACACCTTC. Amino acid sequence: CASTDWAANYYGYTF.

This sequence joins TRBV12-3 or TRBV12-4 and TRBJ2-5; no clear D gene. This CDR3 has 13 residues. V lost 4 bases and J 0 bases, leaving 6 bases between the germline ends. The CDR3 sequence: CASSSRNQETQYF. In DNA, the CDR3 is TGTGCCAGCAGTTCTAGAAACCAAGAGACCCAGTACTTC.

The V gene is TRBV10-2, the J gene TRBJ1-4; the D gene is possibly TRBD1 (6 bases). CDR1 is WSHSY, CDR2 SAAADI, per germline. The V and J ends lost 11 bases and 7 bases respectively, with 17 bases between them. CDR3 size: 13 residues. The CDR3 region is CAVRGAGFEKLFF. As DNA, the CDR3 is TGCGCCGTTCGGGGGGCCGGTTTTGAAAAACTGTTTTTT.

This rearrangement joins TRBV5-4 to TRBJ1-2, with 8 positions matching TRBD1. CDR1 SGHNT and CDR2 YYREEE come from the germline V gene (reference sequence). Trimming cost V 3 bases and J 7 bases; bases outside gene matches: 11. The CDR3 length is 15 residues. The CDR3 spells CASSSPGQALSGYTF. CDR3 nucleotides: TGTGCCAGCAGCTCACCGGGACAGGCTTTATCTGGCTACACCTTC.

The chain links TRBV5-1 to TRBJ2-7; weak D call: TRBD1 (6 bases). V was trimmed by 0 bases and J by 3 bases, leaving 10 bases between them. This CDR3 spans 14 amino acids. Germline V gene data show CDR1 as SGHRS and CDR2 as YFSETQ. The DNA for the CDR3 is TGCGCCAGCAGCTTGGGGACAGATTTCTACGAGCAGTACTTC. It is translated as CASSLGTDFYEQYF.

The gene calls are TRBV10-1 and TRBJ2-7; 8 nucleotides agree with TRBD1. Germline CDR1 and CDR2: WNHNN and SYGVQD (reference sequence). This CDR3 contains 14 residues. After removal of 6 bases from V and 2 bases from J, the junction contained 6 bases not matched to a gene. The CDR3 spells CASRGQVPTYEQYF. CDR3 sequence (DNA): TGCGCCAGCAGGGGACAGGTCCCTACCTACGAGCAGTACTTC.

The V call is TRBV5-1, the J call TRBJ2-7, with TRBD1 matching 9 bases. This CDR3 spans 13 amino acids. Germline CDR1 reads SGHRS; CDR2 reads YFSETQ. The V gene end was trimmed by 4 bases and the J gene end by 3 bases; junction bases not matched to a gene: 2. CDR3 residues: CASSVTGGYEQYF. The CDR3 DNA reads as TGCGCCAGCAGCGTGACAGGGGGCTACGAGCAGTACTTC.

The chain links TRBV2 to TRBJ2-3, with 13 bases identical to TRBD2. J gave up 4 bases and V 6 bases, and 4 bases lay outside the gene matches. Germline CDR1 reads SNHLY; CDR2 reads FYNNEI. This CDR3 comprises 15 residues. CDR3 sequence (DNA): TGTGCCAGCAGCCTACTAGCGGGGGGGGCAGATACGCAGTATTTT. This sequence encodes CASSLLAGGADTQYF.

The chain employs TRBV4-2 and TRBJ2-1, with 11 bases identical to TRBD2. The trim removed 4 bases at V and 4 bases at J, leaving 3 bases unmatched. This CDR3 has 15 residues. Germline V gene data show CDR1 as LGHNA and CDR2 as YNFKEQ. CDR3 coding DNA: TGTGCCAGCAGCCCGCTAGCGGGGGGTTACAATGAGCAGTTCTTC. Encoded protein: CASSPLAGGYNEQFF.

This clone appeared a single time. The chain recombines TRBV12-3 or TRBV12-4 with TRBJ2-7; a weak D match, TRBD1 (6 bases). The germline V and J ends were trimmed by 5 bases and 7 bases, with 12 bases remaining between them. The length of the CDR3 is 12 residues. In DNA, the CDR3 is TGTGCCAGCAGTAACAGGGTAAAGGAGCAGTACTTC. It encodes CASSNRVKEQYF.